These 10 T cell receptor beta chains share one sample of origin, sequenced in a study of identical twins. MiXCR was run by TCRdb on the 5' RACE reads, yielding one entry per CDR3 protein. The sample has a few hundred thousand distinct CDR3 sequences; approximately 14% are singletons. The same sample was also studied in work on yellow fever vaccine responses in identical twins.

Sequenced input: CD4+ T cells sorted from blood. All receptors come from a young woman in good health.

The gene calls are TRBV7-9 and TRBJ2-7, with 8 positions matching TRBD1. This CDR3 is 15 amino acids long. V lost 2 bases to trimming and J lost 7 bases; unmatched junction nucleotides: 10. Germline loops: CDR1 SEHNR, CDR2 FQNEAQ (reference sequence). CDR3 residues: CASSLSGQGGGEQYF. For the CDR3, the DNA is TGTGCCAGCAGCTTATCCGGACAGGGTGGGGGTGAGCAGTACTTC.

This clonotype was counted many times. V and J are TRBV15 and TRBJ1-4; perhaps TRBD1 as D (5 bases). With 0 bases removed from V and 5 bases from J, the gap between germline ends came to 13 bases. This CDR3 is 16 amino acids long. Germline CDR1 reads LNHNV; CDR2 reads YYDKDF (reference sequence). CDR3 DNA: TGTGCCACCAGCAGAGATCCGGCAGGGCGGAATGAAAAACTGTTTTTT. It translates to CATSRDPAGRNEKLFF.

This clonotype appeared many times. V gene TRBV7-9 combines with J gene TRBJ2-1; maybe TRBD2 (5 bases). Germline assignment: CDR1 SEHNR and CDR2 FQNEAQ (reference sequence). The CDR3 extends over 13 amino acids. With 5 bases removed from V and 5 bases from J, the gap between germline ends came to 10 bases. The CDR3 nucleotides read TGTGCCAGCAGCCCGGACTGGAACAATGAGCAGTTCTTC. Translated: CASSPDWNNEQFF.

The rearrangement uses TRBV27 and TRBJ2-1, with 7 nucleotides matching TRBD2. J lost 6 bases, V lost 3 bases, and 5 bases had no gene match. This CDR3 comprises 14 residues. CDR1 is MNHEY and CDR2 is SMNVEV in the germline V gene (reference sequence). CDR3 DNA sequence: TGTGCCAGCAGTTTTCCCCGCGGGAGCAATGAGCAGTTCTTC. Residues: CASSFPRGSNEQFF.

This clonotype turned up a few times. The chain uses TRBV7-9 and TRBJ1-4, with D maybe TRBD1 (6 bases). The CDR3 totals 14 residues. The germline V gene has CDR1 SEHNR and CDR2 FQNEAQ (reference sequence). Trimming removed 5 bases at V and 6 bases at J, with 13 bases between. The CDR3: CASSPQGRDEKLFF. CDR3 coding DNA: TGTGCCAGCAGCCCCCAGGGGAGGGATGAAAAACTGTTTTTT.

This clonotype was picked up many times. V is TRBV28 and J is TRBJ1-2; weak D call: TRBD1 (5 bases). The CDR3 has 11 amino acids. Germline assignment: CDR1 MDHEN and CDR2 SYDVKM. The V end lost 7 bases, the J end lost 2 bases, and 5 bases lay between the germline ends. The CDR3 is CASTGNYGYTF. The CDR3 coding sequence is TGTGCCAGCACAGGGAACTATGGCTACACCTTC.

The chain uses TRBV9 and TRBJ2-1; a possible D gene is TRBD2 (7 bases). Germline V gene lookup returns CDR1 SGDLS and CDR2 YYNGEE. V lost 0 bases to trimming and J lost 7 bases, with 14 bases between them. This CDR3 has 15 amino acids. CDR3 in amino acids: CASSVGVQGGNEQFF. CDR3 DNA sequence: TGTGCCAGCAGCGTAGGAGTACAGGGAGGGAATGAGCAGTTCTTC.

The CDR3 DNA is TGTGCCAGCAGTCAGGGTGTCTACGAGCAGTACTTC. It encodes CASSQGVYEQYF. The chain joins TRBV28 to TRBJ2-7; TRBD1 is a possible D gene (5 bases). Trimming removed 5 bases from V and 3 bases from J, with 8 bases in between. Germline V gene lookup returns CDR1 MDHEN and CDR2 SYDVKM. This CDR3 is 12 amino acids long.

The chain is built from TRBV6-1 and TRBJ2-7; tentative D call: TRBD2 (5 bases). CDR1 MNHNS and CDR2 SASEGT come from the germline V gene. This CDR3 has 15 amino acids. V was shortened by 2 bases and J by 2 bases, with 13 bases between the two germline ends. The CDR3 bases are TGTGCCAGCAGTGAAACCCCGGGAACAACCTACGAGCAGTACTTC. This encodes CASSETPGTTYEQYF.

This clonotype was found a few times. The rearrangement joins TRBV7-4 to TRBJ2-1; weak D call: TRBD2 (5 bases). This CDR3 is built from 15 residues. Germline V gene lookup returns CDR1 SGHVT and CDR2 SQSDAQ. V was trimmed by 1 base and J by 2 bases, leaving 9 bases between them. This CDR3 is CASSLGMRAYNEQFF. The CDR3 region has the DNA TGTGCCAGCAGCTTAGGGATGAGGGCCTACAATGAGCAGTTCTTC. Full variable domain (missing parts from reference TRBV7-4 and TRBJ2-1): GAGVSQSPRYKVAKRGRDVALRCDSISGHVTLYWYRQTLGQGSEVLTYSQSDAQRDKSGRPSGRFSAERPERSVSTLKIQRTEQGDSAVYLCASSLGMRAYNEQFFGPGTRLTVL.